A single sample is the source of the 27 T cell receptor beta chains below, sequenced in a study of T cell changes during pregnancy in multiple sclerosis. The method was immunoSEQ multiplex PCR; TCRdb's version includes in-frame clones alone and lacks a portion of them. The repertoire holds roughly 43,000 clones, with roughly nine tenths as singletons. Sequences were derived from CD4+ T cells from peripheral blood mononuclear cells, sampled after pregnancy. Every receptor here comes from a female donor with multiple sclerosis, enrolled in a pregnancy study.

This chain joins TRBV7-2 and TRBJ2-5; 8 bases are a match to TRBD2. CDR1 and CDR2 (germline): SGHTA, FQGNSA. The CDR3 has 14 amino acids. The V and J ends lost 0 bases and 5 bases, in that order; junction bases with no gene match: 2. The chain's CDR3 is CASSLAGGRETQYF. The CDR3 nucleotides are TGTGCCAGCAGCTTAGCGGGCGGGAGGGAGACCCAGTACTTC.

This chain connects TRBV9 to TRBJ2-1, with TRBD2 identical over 12 bases. J was trimmed by 0 bases and V by 4 bases; bases with no gene match: 2. Germline V gene data show CDR1 as SGDLS and CDR2 as YYNGEE. CDR3 length: 16 residues. The CDR3 DNA reads as TGTGCCAGCAGCTCGACTAGCGGGGGCTCCTACAATGAGCAGTTCTTC. Encoded protein: CASSSTSGGSYNEQFF. Looking up the rest from reference TRBV9 and TRBJ2-1 gives the full variable domain: DSGVTQTPKHLITATGQRVTLRCSPRSGDLSVYWYQQSLDQGLQFLIQYYNGEERAKGNILERFSAQQFPDLHSELNLSSLELGDSALYFCASSSTSGGSYNEQFFGPGTRLTVL.

The chain links TRBV4-2 to TRBJ2-1; 8 nucleotides align to TRBD2. V lost 5 bases and J lost 9; bases outside the gene matches: 12. There are 15 residues in the CDR3. Germline V gene lookup returns CDR1 LGHNA and CDR2 YNFKEQ. In DNA form, the CDR3 reads TGTGCCAGCAGCACCAGCGGGGGCATGTACGCTGAGCAGTTCTTC. It is translated as CASSTSGGMYAEQFF.

The chain employs TRBV5-1 and TRBJ2-3; D is unclear. Germline V gene sequence: CDR1 SGHRS, CDR2 YFSETQ. This CDR3 contains 14 residues. The V end was cut by 2 bases, the J end by 2 bases, with 9 bases between. CDR3 loop: CASSLFLYTDTQYF. The CDR3 DNA reads TGCGCCAGCAGCTTATTCCTTTACACAGATACGCAGTATTTT.

The chain has TRBV19 and TRBJ1-2; D possibly corresponds to TRBD1 (5 bases). This CDR3 region has 12 residues. V dropped 7 bases and J dropped 4 bases, with 10 bases sitting between them. From germline, CDR1 is LNHDA and CDR2 SQIVND (reference sequence). This CDR3 reads CASNRRGYGYTF. DNA of the CDR3: TGTGCCAGTAATAGGAGGGGCTATGGCTACACCTTC.

V is TRBV30 and J is TRBJ2-5, with a possible D match to TRBD2 (5 bases). Germline lookup yields CDR1 GTSNPN and CDR2 SVGIG (reference sequence). Trimming pared 4 bases from V and 4 bases from J, leaving 10 bases between. The CDR3 spans 12 residues. DNA of the CDR3: TGTGCCTGGACGGACGGGGTAGAGACCCAGTACTTC. This encodes CAWTDGVETQYF.

This clone came up a few times. The chain carries TRBV18 and TRBJ2-5, with 9 bases identical to TRBD2. Trimming cost V 6 bases and J 5 bases; bases outside gene matches: 13. The CDR3 extends over 16 amino acids. Germline-derived CDR1 and CDR2 are KGHSH and LQKENI. The CDR3 protein is CASSPRSAGGEETQYF. The CDR3 DNA sequence: TGTGCCAGCTCCCCCAGGAGTGCGGGAGGGGAGGAGACCCAGTACTTC.

J is TRBJ2-3 and V is TRBV5-1; maybe TRBD2 (5 bases). Germline V lookup: CDR1 SGHRS, CDR2 YFSETQ. Deletions cut 4 bases from V and 2 bases from J, with 14 bases between. The CDR3 is 15 residues long. Here the CDR3 reads CASSPTGVATDTQYF. CDR3 DNA: TGCGCCAGCAGCCCGACCGGGGTCGCCACAGATACGCAGTATTTT. The variable domain in full, with the rest retrieved from reference TRBV5-1 and TRBJ2-3, is KAGVTQTPRYLIKTRGQQVTLSCSPISGHRSVSWYQQTPGQGLQFLFEYFSETQRNKGNFPGRFSGRQFSNSRSEMNVSTLELGDSALYLCASSPTGVATDTQYFGPGTRLTVL.

The V call is TRBV6-5, the J call TRBJ2-7; TRBD1 agrees at 10 bases. CDR1 and CDR2 from the germline V gene are MNHEY and SVGAGI. V shed 5 bases, J shed 2 bases, and the junction held 3 bases outside the gene matches. This CDR3 is 14 amino acids long. This CDR3 reads CASSRGQGTYEQYF. DNA of the CDR3: TGTGCCAGCAGTAGGGGACAGGGGACCTACGAGCAGTACTTC.

The genes are TRBV30 and TRBJ1-5; tentatively, D is TRBD1 (5 bases). The CDR3 spans 13 residues. The germline gives CDR1 GTSNPN, CDR2 SVGIG (reference sequence). The V end lost 5 bases, the J end lost 5 bases, and 13 bases lay between the germline ends. CDR3 coding DNA: TGTGCCTGGGCCGGACGACAGCATCAGCCCCAGCATTTT. Its protein is CAWAGRQHQPQHF.

The rearrangement joins TRBV7-2 to TRBJ1-2; TRBD1 agrees at 8 bases. In germline, CDR1 is SGHTA, CDR2 FQGNSA. CDR3 size: 13 residues. With 5 bases clipped from V and 6 bases from J, the junction kept 5 bases outside the gene matches. The CDR3 bases are TGTGCCAGCAGCCACCTGACAGGGGATGGCTACACCTTC. Translation gives CASSHLTGDGYTF.

The chain recombines TRBV6-5 with TRBJ2-1, with 8 bases identical to TRBD2. J was trimmed by 4 bases and V by 5 bases; bases with no gene match: 7. Germline V CDR1 and CDR2: MNHEY, SVGAGI. There are 15 residues in the CDR3. The CDR3 DNA sequence: TGTGCCAGCAGTGCGACTAGCGCTAGATACAATGAGCAGTTCTTC. Its protein product is CASSATSARYNEQFF.

Here the CDR3 reads CASSERDSYEQYF. DNA for the CDR3: TGTGCCAGCAGCGAGCGGGACTCTTACGAGCAGTACTTC. The gene calls are TRBV6-1 and TRBJ2-7; 7 bases fit TRBD2. Germline V CDR1 and CDR2: MNHNS, SASEGT. The CDR3 runs 13 residues. Trimming removed 6 bases from V and 4 bases from J; junction bases left unmatched: 6.

The CDR3 spells CASSSGTAQETQYF. CDR3 DNA sequence: TGTGCCAGCAGCTCCGGGACTGCCCAAGAGACCCAGTACTTC. The chain combines TRBV5-8 with TRBJ2-5, with D possibly matching TRBD2 (6 bases). Germline V CDR1 and CDR2: SGHTS, YDEGEE. The ends were cut back, 3 bases at V and 1 base at J, with 10 bases in the middle. CDR3 length: 14 residues.

Remarks on this clone: Other DNA variants within this sample encode the same CDR3. The rearrangement joins TRBV11-2 to TRBJ2-7; 11 positions match TRBD2. Germline CDR1 reads SGHAT; CDR2 reads FQNNGV. CDR3 length: 14 amino acids. Trimming took 5 bases from V and 6 from J; bases not matched to a gene: 6. CDR3 loop: CASSVAGGSGEQYF. As DNA, the CDR3 is TGTGCCAGCAGCGTAGCGGGAGGGTCGGGCGAGCAGTACTTC.

This clone is judged medium-sized. V usage is TRBV9 and J usage is TRBJ2-2; the match to TRBD1 covers 8 bases. CDR1 SGDLS and CDR2 YYNGEE come from the germline V gene. The CDR3 loop spans 16 amino acids. J gave up 5 bases and V 3 bases, and 9 bases lay outside the gene matches. The CDR3 nucleotides are TGTGCCAGCAGCGAAAAGACAGGGGTTAGAACCGGGGAGCTGTTTTTT. It translates to CASSEKTGVRTGELFF.

V usage is TRBV21-1 and J usage is TRBJ1-4; the tabulated D call, TRBD1, remains unverified against the DNA. TRBV21-1 is designated a pseudogene. The CDR3 is 18 amino acids. The CDR3 protein is CASSKALCRAPTNEKLFF. The CDR3 coding sequence is TGTGCCAGCAGCAAAGCGCTATGCAGGGCTCCAACTAATGAAAAACTGTTTTTT.

This chain connects TRBV4-1 to TRBJ1-2; D not resolved. Trimming pared 0 bases from V and 1 base from J, leaving 9 bases between. The germline V gene has CDR1 MGHRA and CDR2 YSYEKL. This CDR3 comprises 15 residues. CDR3 region: CASSQEEEVNYGYTF. CDR3 DNA sequence: TGCGCCAGCAGCCAAGAGGAAGAGGTTAACTATGGCTACACCTTC.

Here the CDR3 reads CSASRVPEQFF. Here the CDR3 DNA reads TGCAGTGCTAGTCGGGTTCCTGAGCAGTTCTTC. V usage is TRBV20-1 and J usage is TRBJ2-1; D remains unclear. Germline loops: CDR1 DFQATT, CDR2 SNEGSKA (reference sequence). The CDR3 length is 11 residues. V dropped 3 bases and J dropped 9 bases, with 9 bases sitting between them.

The chain carries TRBV28 and TRBJ1-5, with D perhaps TRBD1 (5 bases). V was shortened by 6 bases and J by 2 bases, with 14 bases between the two germline ends. Germline CDR1 is MDHEN and CDR2 is SYDVKM. This CDR3 region has 15 residues. CDR3 region: CASSLMGGGNQPQHF. In DNA form, the CDR3 reads TGTGCCAGCAGCCTGATGGGGGGGGGCAATCAGCCCCAGCATTTT.

The chain couples TRBV27 to TRBJ2-6; 9 nucleotides line up with TRBD1. The V and J ends lost 4 bases and 1 base, in that order; junction bases with no gene match: 2. Germline CDR1 is MNHEY and CDR2 is SMNVEV (reference sequence). The CDR3 consists of 16 residues. The DNA for the CDR3 is TGTGCCAGCAGTTACGGACAGGGGTCTGGGGCCAACGTCCTGACTTTC. As protein: CASSYGQGSGANVLTF.

The V and J genes are TRBV30 and TRBJ2-2, with unresolved D. CDR1 and CDR2 from the germline V gene are GTSNPN and SVGIG (reference sequence). Trimming took 3 bases from V and 7 from J, leaving 9 bases between them. The CDR3 contains 12 residues. CDR3 nucleotides: TGTGCCTGGAGCTCGAGCCACGGGGAGCTGTTTTTT. This encodes CAWSSSHGELFF.

V and J are TRBV30 and TRBJ1-5; D remains unclear. V lost 3 bases to trimming and J lost 7 bases, with 19 bases between them. Germline CDR1 reads GTSNPN; CDR2 reads SVGIG (reference sequence). The CDR3 is 15 amino acids. CDR3 nucleotides: TGTGCCTGGAGCCTCAAGGCAGCCACGGGGCAGCCCCAGCATTTT. Protein sequence: CAWSLKAATGQPQHF.

The genes are TRBV5-4 and TRBJ1-2; no reliable D call. V shed 4 bases and J shed 5 bases, with 15 bases lying between them. Germline CDR1 reads SGHNT; CDR2 reads YYREEE (reference sequence). This CDR3 contains 14 residues. CDR3 residues: CASSVPPGTYGYTF. The CDR3 region has the DNA TGTGCCAGCAGCGTGCCTCCAGGAACTTATGGCTACACCTTC.

The chain uses TRBV11-2 and TRBJ1-1; TRBD1 matches 9 bases. The CDR3 loop spans 16 amino acids. Per the germline V gene, CDR1 is SGHAT and CDR2 is FQNNGV. The ends lost 5 bases at V and 6 bases at J; junction bases unmatched: 13. In DNA, the CDR3 is TGTGCCAGCAGCGACAGGGGGGATAATCTTGCGTCTGAAGCTTTCTTT. This translates into CASSDRGDNLASEAFF.

V and J are TRBV27 and TRBJ2-1, with 8 bases fitting TRBD2. CDR1 is MNHEY, CDR2 SMNVEV, per germline (reference sequence). This CDR3 region has 14 residues. The junction had 8 bases not matched to a gene; V was cut back by 8 bases and J by 5 bases. Here the CDR3 DNA reads TGTGCCAGCGTTCGAGCGGGAGTCAACAATGAGCAGTTCTTC. Its protein product is CASVRAGVNNEQFF.

The chain links TRBV28 to TRBJ1-2; 10 bases agree with TRBD1. J gave up 3 bases and V 7 bases, and 5 bases lay outside the gene matches. Germline V gives CDR1 MDHEN, CDR2 SYDVKM. The CDR3 length is 14 residues. The CDR3 DNA sequence: TGTGCCAGCACCTTGGGGACAGGGGACTATGGCTACACCTTC. Translation gives CASTLGTGDYGYTF.